The 29 T cell receptor beta chains below all came from one sample that was sequenced in a study of blood T cell repertoires in COVID-19. Repertoires were generated with immunoSEQ multiplex PCR, while TCRdb's copy carries only in-frame clones and drops some. Seen here are over 100,000 clones, more than 85% observed once, and the top ten hold around 4.2%. Sequencing input: peripheral blood. These receptors all stem from a man aged 60 to 69 with COVID-19, enrolled during active disease.

The chain recombines TRBV2 with TRBJ1-4; D is unresolved. The CDR3 length is 14 residues. Germline CDR1 reads SNHLY; CDR2 reads FYNNEI. V was pared by 6 bases and J by 4 bases, with 12 bases between. The CDR3 nucleotides read TGTGCCAGCAGGGATCGGACTGTTAATGAAAAACTGTTTTTT. Its translation: CASRDRTVNEKLFF.

V and J are TRBV19 and TRBJ1-1; D remains unclear. Between the trimmed V and J ends, which lost 7 bases and 4 bases, there was a span of 19 bases. Germline V gene data show CDR1 as LNHDA and CDR2 as SQIVND (reference sequence). CDR3 length: 15 amino acids. The chain's CDR3 is CASTANRGRGTEAFF. The CDR3, as DNA: TGTGCCAGTACCGCAAATCGGGGTCGGGGCACTGAAGCTTTCTTT.

This clone was observed a few times. This chain connects TRBV5-1 to TRBJ2-1; D is undetermined. This CDR3 is 14 amino acids long. The V gene lost 4 bases and the J gene lost 3 bases, with 11 bases spanning the gap. In germline, CDR1 is SGHRS, CDR2 YFSETQ. DNA for the CDR3: TGCGCCAGCAGCCAGGAAGGCAGCTACAATGAGCAGTTCTTC. Translating it yields CASSQEGSYNEQFF.

V usage is TRBV6-2 or TRBV6-3 and J usage is TRBJ2-3; 7 nucleotides agree with TRBD2. V lost 1 base to trimming and J lost 2 bases; unmatched junction nucleotides: 3. Germline CDR1 MNHEY, CDR2 SVGEGT. This CDR3 has 15 amino acids. CDR3: CASSYLSGVTDTQYF. In DNA form, the CDR3 reads TGTGCCAGCAGTTACTTGAGCGGGGTCACAGATACGCAGTATTTT.

The gene calls are TRBV9 and TRBJ1-2; 7 positions match TRBD1. The CDR3 covers 14 residues. V was pared by 0 bases and J by 8 bases, with 7 bases of the junction left unmatched. Germline assignment: CDR1 SGDLS and CDR2 YYNGEE. The CDR3 spells CASSVETGARGYTF. The CDR3 DNA sequence: TGTGCCAGCAGCGTAGAAACAGGGGCTCGGGGCTACACCTTC.

The chain couples TRBV6-5 to TRBJ2-1; 8 bases line up with TRBD1. In germline, CDR1 is MNHEY, CDR2 SVGAGI. The CDR3 extends over 15 amino acids. The junction had 10 bases not matched to a gene; V was cut back by 6 bases and J by 6 bases. CDR3 coding DNA: TGTGCCAGCAGGCTGACAGGGGTCCCCGGCAATGAGCAGTTCTTC. Translating gives CASRLTGVPGNEQFF.

Details on this clone: One junction end does not reproduce the germline sequence, and a read error may be involved. CDR3 in amino acids: CASNLVQGALTEAFF. CDR3 coding DNA: TGTGCCAGCAACTTAGTTCAGGGGGCTTTGACTGAAGCTTTCTTT. This chain links TRBV7-2 with TRBJ1-1, with 8 bases lining up with TRBD1. CDR1 and CDR2 (germline): SGHTA, FQGNSA. The CDR3 is 15 amino acids.

This chain connects TRBV7-6 to TRBJ2-1; maybe TRBD1 (5 bases). The CDR3 spans 18 residues. The germline V gene has CDR1 SGHVS and CDR2 FNYEAQ. Trimming removed 4 bases from V and 4 bases from J, with 23 bases in between. CDR3 DNA: TGTGCCAGCAGCTCTCAAGGGGCCTCGCTCTTAGGGTACAATGAGCAGTTCTTC. As protein: CASSSQGASLLGYNEQFF.

The gene calls are TRBV10-3 and TRBJ1-1; TRBD1 might be the D (6 bases). There are 14 residues in the CDR3. V lost 5 bases, J lost 1 base, and 11 bases lay in between. Germline V gives CDR1 ENHRY, CDR2 SYGVKD. CDR3 region: CAISPGVPNTEAFF. The CDR3 region has the DNA TGTGCCATCAGTCCAGGGGTTCCGAACACTGAAGCTTTCTTT.

This clone was detected only a few times. This rearrangement joins TRBV30 to TRBJ1-5, with TRBD1 matching over 8 bases. CDR3 size: 15 residues. V trimming: 0 bases; J trimming: 5 bases; junction bases outside the gene matches: 6. Germline-derived CDR1 and CDR2 are GTSNPN and SVGIG (reference sequence). CDR3 sequence (DNA): TGTGCCTGGAGTGTAGGGACAGGACTTTATCAGCCCCAGCATTTT. Translation gives CAWSVGTGLYQPQHF.

Concerning this clone itself: This CDR3 is also generated by other DNA sequences in the sample. The gene calls are TRBV7-3 and TRBJ2-3; 9 bases agree with TRBD2. V lost 5 bases, J lost 2 bases, and 5 bases stayed unmatched. Germline V lookup: CDR1 SGHTA, CDR2 FQGTGA. This CDR3 spans 15 amino acids. DNA of the CDR3: TGTGCCAGCAGCCAAGCGGGGGGCTCCACAGATACGCAGTATTTT. Translating it yields CASSQAGGSTDTQYF.

This chain joins TRBV4-1 and TRBJ1-2; 9 bases map to TRBD1. V lost 6 bases, J lost 4 bases, and 6 bases stayed unmatched. The germline CDR1 and CDR2 sequences are MGHRA and YSYEKL. This CDR3 has 14 amino acids. CDR3 residues: CASSHRGLFYGYTF. DNA for the CDR3: TGCGCCAGCAGTCACAGGGGGCTTTTCTATGGCTACACCTTC.

This clone occurred a few times. This chain uses TRBV12-3 or TRBV12-4 with TRBJ1-2; no clear D gene. The CDR3 has 12 amino acids. V was trimmed by 2 bases and J by 8 bases, leaving 9 bases between them. CDR3 DNA sequence: TGTGCCAGCAGTTTATGGGTGGAGGGCTACACCTTC. Its translation is CASSLWVEGYTF.

In its sample, this clone was seen a few times. The genes are TRBV7-8 and TRBJ2-7; a weak D match, TRBD1 (6 bases). This CDR3 contains 16 residues. Germline V CDR1 and CDR2: SGHVS, FQNEAQ. V lost 3 bases to trimming and J lost 7 bases, with 22 bases between them. The chain's CDR3 is CASSLRTWTAPQEQYF. CDR3 in DNA: TGTGCCAGCAGCTTGAGAACCTGGACAGCTCCCCAGGAGCAGTACTTC.

The genes are TRBV30 and TRBJ1-1, with 7 bases lining up with TRBD1. This CDR3 has 14 amino acids. Germline lookup yields CDR1 GTSNPN and CDR2 SVGIG (reference sequence). Unmatched junction bases numbered 4, after V lost 0 bases and J lost 3 bases. This CDR3 reads CAWSVRTGDTEAFF. In DNA, the CDR3 is TGTGCCTGGAGTGTACGGACAGGAGACACTGAAGCTTTCTTT.

The chain employs TRBV10-1 and TRBJ2-3; TRBD2 agrees at 7 bases. This CDR3 spans 11 amino acids. The V gene's germline CDR1 is WNHNN and CDR2 SYGVQD (reference sequence). After removal of 5 bases from V and 7 bases from J, the junction contained 0 bases not matched to a gene. CDR3 amino acids: CASSSGNTQYF. The CDR3 region has the DNA TGCGCCAGCAGTAGCGGGAATACGCAGTATTTT.

The chain links TRBV20-1 to TRBJ2-7, with a possible D match to TRBD1 (5 bases). Germline CDR1 and CDR2: DFQATT and SNEGSKA (reference sequence). V was pared by 3 bases and J by 6 bases, with 15 bases between. This CDR3 contains 13 residues. The CDR3 bases are TGCAGTGCTAGTCCCAGGGCCCTACGCGAGCAGTACTTC. Amino acid sequence: CSASPRALREQYF.

This chain uses TRBV4-1 with TRBJ2-5, with 7 bases matching TRBD2. The CDR3 spans 17 residues. After removal of 2 bases from V and 5 bases from J, the junction contained 14 bases not matched to a gene. Germline values: CDR1 MGHRA, CDR2 YSYEKL. CDR3 in DNA: TGCGCCAGCAGCCAACAAGGGGTACTAGCGTCGGGGGAGACCCAGTACTTC. Encoded protein: CASSQQGVLASGETQYF.

The chain couples TRBV4-2 to TRBJ1-5, with D tentatively TRBD1 (6 bases). Germline V CDR1 and CDR2: LGHNA, YNFKEQ. The CDR3 extends over 20 amino acids. V was trimmed by 3 bases and J by 0 bases, leaving 24 bases between them. CDR3 DNA: TGTGCCAGCAGCCACCCCATAGGGCACAGGGACCTTTATAGCAATCAGCCCCAGCATTTT. This codes for CASSHPIGHRDLYSNQPQHF.

The chain recombines TRBV5-1 with TRBJ1-3; tentatively, D is TRBD1 (5 bases). Trimming shortened V by 4 bases and J by 5 bases, and 16 bases separated the two germline ends. Germline CDR1 reads SGHRS; CDR2 reads YFSETQ. This CDR3 has 15 amino acids. This CDR3 is CASSPLTGGRNTIYF. The CDR3 DNA follows: TGCGCCAGCAGCCCCTTGACGGGGGGGAGAAACACCATATATTTT.

J is TRBJ1-3 and V is TRBV27; D possibly corresponds to TRBD1 (5 bases). Germline assignment: CDR1 MNHEY and CDR2 SMNVEV (reference sequence). Trimming removed 6 bases at V and 0 bases at J, with 12 bases between. The CDR3 length is 15 residues. For the CDR3, the DNA is TGTGCCAGCAGCCGGGACTGGAGCTCTGGAAACACCATATATTTT. This encodes CASSRDWSSGNTIYF.

The chain uses TRBV30 and TRBJ1-2; 7 nucleotides agree with TRBD1. V trimming: 1 base; J trimming: 8 bases; junction bases outside the gene matches: 7. The CDR3 contains 13 residues. Germline V gives CDR1 GTSNPN, CDR2 SVGIG (reference sequence). CDR3 sequence (DNA): TGTGCCTGGAGTGAAGGGGGCGGGTGGGGCTACACCTTC. This gives the protein CAWSEGGGWGYTF. Drawing the rest from reference TRBV30 and TRBJ1-2, the complete variable domain is SQTIHQWPATLVQPVGSPLSLECTVEGTSNPNLYWYRQAAGRGLQLLFYSVGIGQISSEVPQNLSASRPQDRQFILSSKKLLLSDSGFYLCAWSEGGGWGYTFGSGTRLTVV.

J is TRBJ1-1 and V is TRBV7-6; D may be TRBD1 (5 bases). V was cut by 5 bases and J by 5 bases, with 18 bases left in between. CDR1 SGHVS and CDR2 FNYEAQ come from the germline V gene. This CDR3 is built from 15 residues. This CDR3 reads CASSRSGAVGTEAFF. CDR3 bases: TGTGCCAGCAGCCGTAGTGGGGCAGTAGGGACTGAAGCTTTCTTT.

The chain joins TRBV5-1 to TRBJ2-3, with 8 bases that match TRBD2. Germline CDR1 SGHRS, CDR2 YFSETQ. The CDR3 contains 16 residues. V lost 10 bases and J lost 1; bases outside the gene matches: 14. DNA of the CDR3: TGCGCCTCCCAGGCGGGAGGACGGCCCCGCACAGATACGCAGTATTTT. The encoded protein is CASQAGGRPRTDTQYF.

The chain links TRBV30 to TRBJ2-5; 8 bases agree with TRBD2. The CDR3 totals 15 residues. Germline lookup yields CDR1 GTSNPN and CDR2 SVGIG (reference sequence). The ends lost 4 bases at V and 5 bases at J; junction bases unmatched: 12. The CDR3 coding sequence is TGTGCCTGGACGAGGAACGGGGGGGCGTTCGAGACCCAGTACTTC. This gives the protein CAWTRNGGAFETQYF.

The CDR3 sequence: CASSYSMAAGEEEQYF. The CDR3 region has the DNA TGTGCCAGCAGTTACTCGATGGCGGCGGGGGAGGAGGAGCAGTACTTC. The chain combines TRBV6-5 with TRBJ2-7; 7 bases match TRBD2. V dropped 0 bases and J dropped 7; count of bases not matched to a gene: 12. The CDR3 has 16 residues. Germline values: CDR1 MNHEY, CDR2 SVGAGI.

The chain has TRBV28 and TRBJ1-5; 8 bases map to TRBD1. CDR1 MDHEN and CDR2 SYDVKM come from the germline V gene. The CDR3 sequence is 16 residues long. Trimming removed 4 bases from V and 4 bases from J; junction bases left unmatched: 9. This chain's CDR3 is CASSWAGQGENQPQHF. CDR3 coding DNA: TGTGCCAGCAGTTGGGCCGGACAGGGTGAGAATCAGCCCCAGCATTTT.

The chain couples TRBV19 to TRBJ1-5; TRBD1 aligns across 7 bases. The J segment lost 3 bases and the V segment lost 4 bases, leaving 3 bases of the junction unmatched. CDR1 LNHDA and CDR2 SQIVND come from the germline V gene (reference sequence). This CDR3 is built from 14 residues. The CDR3 here is CASSTQGDNQPQHF. The CDR3 DNA follows: TGTGCCAGTAGTACCCAGGGGGACAATCAGCCCCAGCATTTT. Full variable domain (outside the CDR3, taken from reference TRBV19 and TRBJ1-5): DGGITQSPKYLFRKEGQNVTLSCEQNLNHDAMYWYRQDPGQGLRLIYYSQIVNDFQKGDIAEGYSVSREKKESFPLTVTSAQKNPTAFYLCASSTQGDNQPQHFGDGTRLSIL.

The rearrangement uses TRBV15 and TRBJ1-5, with D perhaps TRBD1 (6 bases). CDR1 and CDR2 (germline): LNHNV, YYDKDF (reference sequence). Trimming removed 5 bases at V and 7 bases at J, with 18 bases between. The CDR3 is made up of 15 amino acids. CDR3 bases: TGTGCCACCAGCTCAAGCACAGGGTTCGTCCAGCCCCAGCATTTT. Its protein is CATSSSTGFVQPQHF.